This TCR beta chain was recorded in a study of blood T cells in healthy people across ages. This CDR3 is 15 amino acids long. Trimming removed 1 base from V and 1 base from J, with 11 bases in between. The germline V gene encodes CDR1 SGHDT and CDR2 YYEEEE. Only a few counts were recorded for this clonotype. Using a J-beta primer mix together with a sample-barcoded 5' primer, a second PCR was run for about 6 to 12 cycles. From the 5' RACE reads, TCRdb called clonotypes with MiXCR, one entry per CDR3 protein. This repertoire shows roughly 1,500,000 distinct CDR3 sequences, approximately 32% found once; its top ten account for roughly 10%.

Material: blood. The V and J genes are TRBV5-6 and TRBJ1-2; unclear D gene. The sequence was obtained from a woman younger than 45 in good health. The CDR3 here is CASSLFRQNNYGYTF. CDR3 nucleotides: TGTGCCAGCAGCTTGTTTCGGCAGAATAACTATGGCTACACCTTC.